The text below deals with one T cell receptor (beta chain). Its specificity is not known. The data derive from a study of blood T cell dynamics during melanoma immunotherapy. The wider study: Patients with metastatic melanoma got pembrolizumab or nivolumab-ipilimumab as first-line care. General study points: At W3, later disease-control patients showed bifurcated PBMC repertoire changes, unlike progressors.

The time point denotes: week 3, after first cycle of checkpoint inhibitor. The trim removed 0 bases at V and 10 bases at J, leaving 4 bases unmatched. Germline CDR1 is GTSNPN and CDR2 is SVGIG (reference sequence). This CDR3 comprises 14 residues. The table came from immunoSEQ multiplex PCR; TCRdb's copy has only in-frame clones and leaves some out. There are about 7,600 clones in the sample; about 84% occur only once, and 5.2% lies in the top ten. The chain is built from TRBV30 and TRBJ2-1; 12 bases fit TRBD2. Specimen: blood, collected from a patient treated with checkpoint blockade. The clonotype was recovered from a human donor with melanoma. This chain's CDR3 is CAWSVLTSGREQFF. CDR3 nucleotide sequence: TGTGCCTGGAGTGTACTGACTAGCGGGAGAGAGCAGTTCTTC. The full variable domain, its missing parts supplied by reference TRBV30 and TRBJ2-1, is SQTIHQWPATLVQPVGSPLSLECTVEGTSNPNLYWYRQAAGRGLQLLFYSVGIGQISSEVPQNLSASRPQDRQFILSSKKLLLSDSGFYLCAWSVLTSGREQFFGPGTRLTVL.